This paragraph reports one T cell receptor beta chain. The antigen remains undetermined. Caucasian adults residing in Nashville, Tennessee made up all the donors. Deep-level settings were used for running the assay. It was across several immunoSEQ plates that each subset's genomic DNA was evenly split. Method: immunoSEQ multiplex PCR; TCRdb's copy keeps in-frame clones and lacks some. The table lists some 1 million clones, about 77% of them singletons. This sample is drawn from a study of shared clonotypes between healthy human individuals. Broader study findings: Non-shared clonotypes displayed generation probabilities falling below those of clonotypes present in all four donors.

Germline V CDR1 and CDR2: MNHEY, SVGAGI. The CDR3 runs 15 residues. Trimming left V 6 bases short and J 5 bases short, with 19 bases between. The sequencing input was memory CD4+ T cells sorted from blood. Subset indicated: CD45RA-negative fraction. The chain joins TRBV6-5 to TRBJ1-1; a weak D match, TRBD1 (5 bases). The source is a man aged 18 to 35 in good health. CDR3 in DNA: TGTGCCAGCAGCCCCTCTGGGACGGGGAGGACTGAAGCTTTCTTT. It yields the protein CASSPSGTGRTEAFF.